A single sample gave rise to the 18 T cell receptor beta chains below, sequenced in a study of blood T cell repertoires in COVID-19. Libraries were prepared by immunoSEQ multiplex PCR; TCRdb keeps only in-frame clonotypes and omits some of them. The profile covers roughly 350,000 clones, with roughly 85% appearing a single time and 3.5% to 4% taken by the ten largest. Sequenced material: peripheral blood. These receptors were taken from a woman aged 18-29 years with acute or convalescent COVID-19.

CDR3 coding DNA: TGTGCCAGCAGCTTACTGGAGGTTGGTGAGACCCAGTACTTC. Its translation is CASSLLEVGETQYF. The chain carries TRBV7-9 and TRBJ2-5; a weak D match, TRBD2 (5 bases). The germline CDR1 and CDR2 sequences are SEHNR and FQNEAQ (reference sequence). The CDR3 covers 14 residues. V shed 2 bases and J shed 5 bases, with 12 bases lying between them.

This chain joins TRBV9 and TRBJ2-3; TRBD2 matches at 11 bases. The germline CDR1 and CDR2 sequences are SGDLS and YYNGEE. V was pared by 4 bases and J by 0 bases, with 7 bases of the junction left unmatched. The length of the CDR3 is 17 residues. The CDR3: CASSQTGTSGSTDTQYF. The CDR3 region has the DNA TGTGCCAGCAGCCAGACCGGGACTAGCGGAAGCACAGATACGCAGTATTTT.

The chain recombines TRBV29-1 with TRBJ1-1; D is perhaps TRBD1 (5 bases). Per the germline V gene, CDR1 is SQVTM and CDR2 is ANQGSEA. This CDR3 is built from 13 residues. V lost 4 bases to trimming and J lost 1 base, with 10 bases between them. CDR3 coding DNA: TGCAGCGTTGTGGTACAGGAGAACACTGAAGCTTTCTTT. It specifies CSVVVQENTEAFF.

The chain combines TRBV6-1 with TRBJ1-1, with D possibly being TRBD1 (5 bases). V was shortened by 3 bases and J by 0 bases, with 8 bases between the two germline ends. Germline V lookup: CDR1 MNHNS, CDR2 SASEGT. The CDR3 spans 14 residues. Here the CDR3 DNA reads TGTGCCAGCAGTGAGGGGGGGTTGAACACTGAAGCTTTCTTT. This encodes CASSEGGLNTEAFF.

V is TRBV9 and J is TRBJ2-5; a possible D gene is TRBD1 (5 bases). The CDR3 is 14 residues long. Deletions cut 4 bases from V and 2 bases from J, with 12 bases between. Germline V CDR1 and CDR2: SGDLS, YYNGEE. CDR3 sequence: CASSPGHRQETQYF. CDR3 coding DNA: TGTGCCAGCAGCCCAGGACACAGGCAAGAGACCCAGTACTTC.

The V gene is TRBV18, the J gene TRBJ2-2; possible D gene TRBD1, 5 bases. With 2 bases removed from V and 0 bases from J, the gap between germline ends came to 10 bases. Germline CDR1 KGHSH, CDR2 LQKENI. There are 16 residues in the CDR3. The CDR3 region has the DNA TGTGCCAGCTCACCAAGACAGAGCTCGAACACCGGGGAGCTGTTTTTT. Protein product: CASSPRQSSNTGELFF.

CDR3 sequence (DNA): TGTGCCGGACAGAACTCCTACGAGCAGTACTTC. This sequence encodes CAGQNSYEQYF. The chain combines TRBV30 with TRBJ2-7; possibly TRBD1 for D (6 bases). Trimming cost V 8 bases and J 0 bases, with 8 bases left between them. This CDR3 region has 11 residues. Looked up from germline, CDR1 is GTSNPN and CDR2 is SVGIG (reference sequence).

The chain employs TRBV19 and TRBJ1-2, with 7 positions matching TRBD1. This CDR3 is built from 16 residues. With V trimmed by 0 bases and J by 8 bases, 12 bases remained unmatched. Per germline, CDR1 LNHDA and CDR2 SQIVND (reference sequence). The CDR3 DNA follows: TGTGCCAGTAGTATAGACCTATGGACCTTAGGGGGCGGCTACACCTTC. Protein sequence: CASSIDLWTLGGGYTF.

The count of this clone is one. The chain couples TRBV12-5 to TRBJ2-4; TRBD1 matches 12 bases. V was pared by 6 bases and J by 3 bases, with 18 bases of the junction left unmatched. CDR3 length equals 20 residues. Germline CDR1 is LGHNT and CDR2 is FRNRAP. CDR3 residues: CASGPRLRDRGQGGKNIQYF. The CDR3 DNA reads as TGTGCTAGTGGCCCACGGCTAAGGGACAGGGGGCAAGGTGGCAAAAACATTCAGTACTTC.

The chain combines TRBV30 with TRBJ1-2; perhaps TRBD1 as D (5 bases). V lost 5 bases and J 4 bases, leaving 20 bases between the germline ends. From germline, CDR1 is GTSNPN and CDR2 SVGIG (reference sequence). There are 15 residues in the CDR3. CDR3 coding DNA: TGTGCCTGGGGGTCGGACACACCAATAAGCTATGGCTACACCTTC. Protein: CAWGSDTPISYGYTF.

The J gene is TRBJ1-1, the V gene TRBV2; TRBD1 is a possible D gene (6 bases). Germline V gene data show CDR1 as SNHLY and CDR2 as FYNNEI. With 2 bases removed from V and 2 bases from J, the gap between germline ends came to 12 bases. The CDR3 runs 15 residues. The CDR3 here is CASSERETGNTEAFF. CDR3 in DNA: TGTGCCAGCAGTGAAAGGGAGACAGGAAACACTGAAGCTTTCTTT.

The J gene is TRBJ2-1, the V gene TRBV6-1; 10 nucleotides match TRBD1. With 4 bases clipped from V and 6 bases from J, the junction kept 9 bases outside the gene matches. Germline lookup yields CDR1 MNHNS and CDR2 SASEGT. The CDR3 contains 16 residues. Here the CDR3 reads CASSVDRDRGFNEQFF. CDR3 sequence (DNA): TGTGCCAGCAGTGTCGACCGGGACAGGGGCTTCAATGAGCAGTTCTTC.

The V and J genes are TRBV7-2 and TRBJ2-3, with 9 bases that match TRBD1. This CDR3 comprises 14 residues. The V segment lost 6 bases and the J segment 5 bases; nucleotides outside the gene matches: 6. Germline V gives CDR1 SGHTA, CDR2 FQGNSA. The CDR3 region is CASSTGGLGDTQYF. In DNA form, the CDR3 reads TGTGCCAGCAGTACAGGGGGCTTGGGAGATACGCAGTATTTT.

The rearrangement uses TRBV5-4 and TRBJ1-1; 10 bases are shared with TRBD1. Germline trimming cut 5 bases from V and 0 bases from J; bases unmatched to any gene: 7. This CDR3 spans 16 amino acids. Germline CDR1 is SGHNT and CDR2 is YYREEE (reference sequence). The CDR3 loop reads CASSPGQGSMNTEAFF. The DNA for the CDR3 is TGTGCCAGCAGTCCGGGACAGGGGTCGATGAACACTGAAGCTTTCTTT.

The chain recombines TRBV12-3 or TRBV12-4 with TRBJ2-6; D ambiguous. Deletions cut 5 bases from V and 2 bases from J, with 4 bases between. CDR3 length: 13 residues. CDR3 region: CASSITGANVLTF. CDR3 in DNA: TGTGCCAGCAGTATCACTGGGGCCAACGTCCTGACTTTC.

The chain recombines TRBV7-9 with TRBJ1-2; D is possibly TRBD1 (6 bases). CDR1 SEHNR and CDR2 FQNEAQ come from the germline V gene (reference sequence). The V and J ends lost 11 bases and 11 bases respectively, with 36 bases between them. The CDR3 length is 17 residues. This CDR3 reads CAEIYLNLQGSGMGYTF. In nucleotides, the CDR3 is TGTGCCGAAATATACCTCAACTTACAGGGTTCGGGAATGGGTTACACCTTC. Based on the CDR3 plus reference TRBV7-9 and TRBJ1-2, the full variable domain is DTGVSQNPRHKITKRGQNVTFRCDPISEHNRLYWYRQTLGQGPEFLTYFQNEAQLEKSRLLSDRFSAERPKGSFSTLEIQRTEQGDSAMYLCAEIYLNLQGSGMGYTFGSGTRLTVV.

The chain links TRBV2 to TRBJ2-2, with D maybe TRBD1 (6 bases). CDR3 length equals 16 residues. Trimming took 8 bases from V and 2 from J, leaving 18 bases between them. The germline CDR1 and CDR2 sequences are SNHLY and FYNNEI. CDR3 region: CASCPKGTKNTGELFF. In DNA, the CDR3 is TGTGCCAGCTGCCCCAAAGGGACAAAAAACACCGGGGAGCTGTTTTTT.

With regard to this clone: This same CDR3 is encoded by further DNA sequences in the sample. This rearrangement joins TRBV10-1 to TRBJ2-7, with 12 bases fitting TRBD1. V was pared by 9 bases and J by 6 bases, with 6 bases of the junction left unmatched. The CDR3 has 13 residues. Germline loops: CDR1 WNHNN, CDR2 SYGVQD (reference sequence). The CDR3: CASSRDRGLEQYF. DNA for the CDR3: TGCGCCAGTAGCCGGGACAGGGGGCTCGAGCAGTACTTC.